This T cell receptor (beta chain) came from a study of blood T cell repertoires in COVID-19. Study-wide context: The cDNA or gDNA used as material had been derived from T cells, B-cell-depleted T cells, or PBMCs.

This clone was seen just once. J gave up 6 bases and V 5 bases, and 3 bases lay outside the gene matches. The CDR3 consists of 12 residues. Germline lookup yields CDR1 MDHEN and CDR2 SYDVKM. Source study methods: Amplification of reference gene primers was used by the study to estimate nucleated cell counts. The data were produced by immunoSEQ multiplex PCR, yet TCRdb's version contains in-frame clones alone and is incomplete. V, J and clone size are taken as reported in that table, and D and trimming were inferred from the DNA itself. The sample holds fewer than 250,000 clones, roughly 80% seen once.

This receptor was obtained from a woman between 50 and 59 years old with acute or convalescent COVID-19. Sample: peripheral blood. The chain combines TRBV28 with TRBJ2-7, with 8 positions matching TRBD2. The CDR3 sequence: CASSSGRSEQYF. The CDR3 bases are TGTGCCAGCAGTAGCGGGAGAAGCGAGCAGTACTTC.